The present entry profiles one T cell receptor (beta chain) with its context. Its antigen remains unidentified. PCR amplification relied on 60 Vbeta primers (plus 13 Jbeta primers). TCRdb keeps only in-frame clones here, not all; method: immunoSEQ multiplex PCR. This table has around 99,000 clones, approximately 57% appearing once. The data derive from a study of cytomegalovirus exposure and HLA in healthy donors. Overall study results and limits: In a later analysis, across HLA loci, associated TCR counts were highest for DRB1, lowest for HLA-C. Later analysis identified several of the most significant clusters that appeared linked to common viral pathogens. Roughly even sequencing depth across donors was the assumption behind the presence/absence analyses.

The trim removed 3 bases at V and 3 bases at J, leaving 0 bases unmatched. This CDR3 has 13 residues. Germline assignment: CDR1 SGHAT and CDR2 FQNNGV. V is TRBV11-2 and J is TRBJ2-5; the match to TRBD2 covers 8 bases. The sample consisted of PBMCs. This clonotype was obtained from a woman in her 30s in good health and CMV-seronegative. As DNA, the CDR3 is TGTGCCAGCAGCTTCGGGGGGGAAGAGACCCAGTACTTC. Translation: CASSFGGEETQYF.